This TCR beta chain was sequenced during a study of cytomegalovirus exposure and HLA in healthy donors. In the study overall: The approximately 670 first-cohort repertoires shared a platform with the roughly 110 validation repertoires, as reported in a later analysis. Study-wide points: Generally TCR sequences proved uncommon, though certain public TCRs appeared in numerous donors. The study put 150 to 200 TCR beta chains on its list as cytomegalovirus-associated.

Points on this clone: Its antigen is unknown.

This table comes from immunoSEQ multiplex PCR, and its TCRdb copy is limited to in-frame clones, with some not included. Among about 44,000 clones listed, approximately 93% were seen once. The CDR3 is made up of 15 amino acids. Germline V CDR1 and CDR2: KGHSH, LQKENI. Unmatched junction bases numbered 8, after V lost 5 bases and J lost 5 bases. The chain links TRBV18 to TRBJ2-7, with TRBD2 matching over 11 bases. The sequenced sample consisted of PBMCs. The source of this sequence is a young woman in good health and CMV-seronegative. CDR3 in DNA: TGTGCCAGCTCAACCCTACTAGCGGGAGACCACGAGCAGTACTTC. Translated: CASSTLLAGDHEQYF. The whole variable domain, filled in from reference TRBV18 and TRBJ2-7, reads NAGVMQNPRHLVRRRGQEARLRCSPMKGHSHVYWYRQLPEEGLKFMVYLQKENIIDESGMPKERFSAEFPKEGPSILRIQQVVRGDSAAYFCASSTLLAGDHEQYFGPGTRLTVT.